This TCR beta chain was retrieved from a study of CD8+ T cells in alopecia areata. Study information: For the treated group, dosing was oral tofacitinib at 5 to 10 mg twice daily. Scoring of treated patients' severity used the percentage of affected scalp area. General study points: Mouse data revealed clearer TCR sharing than patient data did, a gap possibly tied to HLA. Tofacitinib delivered significant drops in scalp clonality and in expanded CD8+ clones among the top 100.

Once RNA had been extracted, it was reverse transcribed into cDNA to act as the sequencing template. TCRdb keeps only in-frame clones here, not all; method: immunoSEQ multiplex PCR. The top ten clones hold under 14% of a sample with 150,000 to 200,000 clones, approximately 53% of them seen once. This clone was counted only a few times. Its antigen is unidentified. Trimming left V 6 bases short and J 14 bases short, with 14 bases between. This CDR3 is built from 11 residues. Looked up from germline, CDR1 is PRHDT and CDR2 is FYEKMQ (reference sequence). Treatment specified: oral pan-JAK inhibitor, 5-10 mg twice daily.

The clonotype originates from a human donor with alopecia areata. This chain links TRBV13 with TRBJ2-1; D remains ambiguous. The material sequenced was CD8+ T cells sorted from blood, taken at week 24, from a patient treated with tofacitinib. CDR3 DNA: TGTGCCAGCAGTGTGGGGAATGGGGAGTTCTTC. It is translated as CASSVGNGEFF.